The 20 T cell receptor beta chains in this list originate from one sample, sequenced in a study of regulatory T cells in long-lasting Graves disease. Time point described: newly diagnosed GD, antithyroid drugs for less than 3 months. With RNA extracted from PBMCs as input, the TCR library was made. CDR3 regions were amplified by Arm-PCR using iRepertoire HTBI primers to build TCR beta libraries. TCRdb reanalysed the multiplex PCR reads using MiXCR and keeps one entry per CDR3 protein. The sample comprises about 310,000 distinct CDR3 sequences, 18% of which are singletons, and approximately 35% rests with the top ten. The material sequenced was peripheral blood mononuclear cells (PBMCs), taken at new diagnosis, from a patient treated with antithyroid drugs. These TCRs come from a female donor with Graves disease.

This clonotype was counted a few times. The CDR3 sequence: CSARDWFDANTEAFF. The DNA of the CDR3 is TGCAGTGCTAGAGATTGGTTTGATGCGAACACTGAAGCTTTCTTT. The V gene is TRBV20-1, the J gene TRBJ1-1; D remains ambiguous. Germline CDR1 reads DFQATT; CDR2 reads SNEGSKA (reference sequence). The CDR3 totals 15 residues. Trimming cost V 0 bases and J 1 base, with 12 bases left between them.

This clonotype turned up a few times. V gene TRBV19 combines with J gene TRBJ2-3, with D tentatively TRBD1 or TRBD2 (5 bases each). Per germline, CDR1 LNHDA and CDR2 SQIVND (reference sequence). Trimming shortened V by 5 bases and J by 6 bases, and 12 bases separated the two germline ends. The CDR3 covers 13 residues. The CDR3 loop reads CASSARWGDTQYF. In DNA, the CDR3 is TGTGCCAGTAGTGCAAGGTGGGGGGATACGCAGTATTTT. The complete variable domain, with remaining parts taken from reference TRBV19 and TRBJ2-3, reads DGGITQSPKYLFRKEGQNVTLSCEQNLNHDAMYWYRQDPGQGLRLIYYSQIVNDFQKGDIAEGYSVSREKKESFPLTVTSAQKNPTAFYLCASSARWGDTQYFGPGTRLTVL.

In its sample, this clonotype was seen many times. This chain links TRBV18 with TRBJ1-2; possible D gene TRBD1, 6 bases. Deletions cut 6 bases from V and 8 bases from J, with 13 bases between. This CDR3 is built from 12 residues. Germline assignment: CDR1 KGHSH and CDR2 LQKENI. Here the CDR3 reads CASSPDSEGYTF. The CDR3 DNA sequence: TGTGCCAGCTCGCCGGACAGTGAGGGCTACACCTTC.

This rearrangement joins TRBV28 to TRBJ2-1, with D possibly TRBD1 on 8 matching bases. This CDR3 contains 18 residues. Trimming stripped 6 bases from V and 5 bases from J, with 26 bases between. Germline CDR1 is MDHEN and CDR2 is SYDVKM. The CDR3 nucleotides read TGTGCCAGCAGACTAGGGACAGGCAGGACTAGTCCCCACAATGAGCAGTTCTTC. Encoded protein: CASRLGTGRTSPHNEQFF.

Concerning this clonotype itself: Compared with germline, one end of the junction differs, possibly owing to a read error. The chain carries TRBV12-3 or TRBV12-4 and TRBJ2-7; D possibly corresponds to TRBD2 (6 bases). CDR3 length equals 16 residues. This chain's CDR3 is CAGSLAGLATSYGQYF. The CDR3 region has the DNA TGTGCCGGCAGTTTAGCTGGGCTAGCGACTTCCTACGGGCAGTACTTC.

In its sample, this clonotype was seen many times. The chain uses TRBV24-1 and TRBJ1-1, with 9 bases identical to TRBD1. Germline V gene sequence: CDR1 KGHDR, CDR2 SFDVKD. V gave up 7 bases and J gave up 1 base; unmatched junction bases: 3. The CDR3 has 14 amino acids. The CDR3 DNA reads as TGTGCCACCAGCAAGGGACAGGGGAACACTGAAGCTTTCTTT. This translates into CATSKGQGNTEAFF.

This clonotype came up many times. This chain joins TRBV13 and TRBJ2-7; no definite D call. V was shortened by 5 bases and J by 0 bases, with 20 bases between the two germline ends. The CDR3 totals 17 residues. Germline V CDR1 and CDR2: PRHDT, FYEKMQ (reference sequence). This CDR3 reads CASSQGPITAPSYEQYF. In DNA, the CDR3 is TGTGCCAGCAGCCAAGGGCCAATCACCGCGCCCTCCTACGAGCAGTACTTC.

This clonotype has only a few counts. With a much larger clone just one base away, this may be a read error. The V gene is TRBV27, the J gene TRBJ1-6; D gene uncertain. This CDR3 spans 14 amino acids. V was pared by 3 bases and J by 4 bases, with 7 bases between. The germline CDR1 and CDR2 sequences are MNHEY and SMNVEV (reference sequence). In DNA form, the CDR3 reads TGTGCCAGCAGTTTTGGGTTATATAATTCACCCCTCCACTTT. Translating gives CASSFGLYNSPLHF.

This clonotype was seen many times. V is TRBV20-1 and J is TRBJ1-1; D remains unclear. Per the germline V gene, CDR1 is DFQATT and CDR2 is SNEGSKA (reference sequence). Between the trimmed V and J ends, which lost 5 bases and 4 bases, there was a span of 17 bases. The CDR3 has 14 amino acids. The CDR3 DNA sequence: TGCAGTGCTCCCACTATTCCCTCCGGCACTGAAGCTTTCTTT. This sequence encodes CSAPTIPSGTEAFF.

This clonotype was recorded many times. The chain joins TRBV6-2 or TRBV6-3 to TRBJ2-7, with D maybe TRBD1 (8 bases). The CDR3 consists of 16 residues. Trimming removed 2 bases at V and 0 bases at J, with 14 bases between. The germline CDR1 and CDR2 sequences are MNHEY and SVGEGT. The CDR3 region has the DNA TGTGCCAGCAGTTACGCAACAGGGGGGGGCTCCTACGAGCAGTACTTC. Translating it yields CASSYATGGGSYEQYF.

The J gene is TRBJ1-3, the V gene TRBV15; a weak D match, TRBD1 (5 bases). V was pared by 2 bases and J by 1 base, with 9 bases between. The CDR3 is 15 residues long. Germline V gives CDR1 LNHNV, CDR2 YYDKDF (reference sequence). The CDR3 region is CATSRNGGSGNTIYF. The CDR3 region has the DNA TGTGCCACCAGCAGAAACGGGGGGTCTGGAAACACCATATATTTT.

There are a few counts of this clonotype. V usage is TRBV29-1 and J usage is TRBJ2-7, with 7 nucleotides matching TRBD1. Germline CDR1 reads SQVTM; CDR2 reads ANQGSEA. V lost 2 bases to trimming and J lost 0 bases; unmatched junction nucleotides: 4. This CDR3 has 14 amino acids. CDR3 in DNA: TGCAGCGTTGAACAGGGGGTAAGCTCCTACGAGCAGTACTTC. This sequence encodes CSVEQGVSSYEQYF.

The chain is built from TRBV28 and TRBJ2-2, with 7 bases matching TRBD1. Germline-derived CDR1 and CDR2 are MDHEN and SYDVKM. The CDR3 covers 15 residues. V lost 7 bases and J lost 4; bases outside the gene matches: 9. Written as DNA, the CDR3 is TGTGCCAGCAAACCGGGACAGTTAAGCACCGGGGAGCTGTTTTTT. It encodes CASKPGQLSTGELFF.

This clonotype was counted at least ten times. This chain joins TRBV5-5 and TRBJ1-2; D is unclear. V was shortened by 2 bases and J by 6 bases, with 8 bases between the two germline ends. The CDR3 is 12 amino acids. Germline V gene lookup returns CDR1 SGHKS and CDR2 YYEKEE (reference sequence). This chain's CDR3 is CASSLAGHGYTF. Written as DNA, the CDR3 is TGTGCCAGCAGCTTAGCAGGACATGGCTACACCTTC. The full variable domain, with the rest looked up from reference TRBV5-5 and TRBJ1-2, is DAGVTQSPTHLIKTRGQQVTLRCSPISGHKSVSWYQQVLGQGPQFIFQYYEKEERGRGNFPDRFSARQFPNYSSELNVNALLLGDSALYLCASSLAGHGYTFGSGTRLTVV.

This clonotype was seen repeatedly, ten times or more. This sequence joins TRBV5-5 and TRBJ1-1; D is ambiguous. The CDR3 is 15 amino acids. Germline CDR1 and CDR2: SGHKS and YYEKEE (reference sequence). V lost 5 bases, J lost 0 bases, and 14 bases lay in between. CDR3 nucleotide sequence: TGTGCCAGCAGTTCGGCCGTTGCCGTGAACACTGAAGCTTTCTTT. Its protein product is CASSSAVAVNTEAFF.

In this sample, this clonotype turned up many times. The chain has TRBV19 and TRBJ1-2; possibly TRBD1 for D (6 bases). This CDR3 region has 14 residues. The ends were cut back, 5 bases at V and 9 bases at J, with 19 bases in the middle. CDR1 is LNHDA and CDR2 is SQIVND in the germline V gene (reference sequence). CDR3 nucleotides: TGTGCCAGTAGTGCGACAGGATTGTCTATGAGCTACACCTTC. Amino acid sequence: CASSATGLSMSYTF.

This clonotype has at least ten counts. The chain carries TRBV28 and TRBJ1-4; TRBD1 agrees at 9 bases. After removal of 5 bases from V and 4 bases from J, the junction contained 8 bases not matched to a gene. This CDR3 spans 16 amino acids. Germline V lookup: CDR1 MDHEN, CDR2 SYDVKM. The CDR3 region is CASSSPWTGDNEKLFF. CDR3 in DNA: TGTGCCAGCAGTAGCCCCTGGACAGGGGATAATGAAAAACTGTTTTTT.

Concerning this clonotype: Given a much more abundant clone one base away, this may be a read error. The chain couples TRBV4-1 to TRBJ2-7; possible D gene TRBD2, 6 bases. Trimming took 2 bases from V and 6 from J, leaving 23 bases between them. The CDR3 length is 17 residues. In germline, CDR1 is MGHRA, CDR2 YSYEKL. CDR3 coding DNA: TGCGCCAGCAGCCAACTAATAGTCGCGGCGGGGCCCTCCGAGCAGTACTTC. Translating gives CASSQLIVAAGPSEQYF.

The table lists this clonotype with a few counts. The chain has TRBV30 and TRBJ1-2; no clear D. The CDR3 is 12 residues long. V was pared by 2 bases and J by 3 bases, with 7 bases between. CDR1 and CDR2 from the germline V gene are GTSNPN and SVGIG (reference sequence). The CDR3 loop is CAWSSQDYGYTF. CDR3 in DNA: TGTGCCTGGAGTAGTCAGGACTATGGCTACACCTTC.

The J gene is TRBJ2-7, the V gene TRBV18; 7 bases map to TRBD2. CDR1 is KGHSH and CDR2 is LQKENI in the germline V gene. The CDR3 is 13 residues long. Trimming cost V 4 bases and J 6 bases; bases outside gene matches: 6. The CDR3 DNA follows: TGTGCCAGCTCACGATCTGGCGGGGGCGAGCAGTACTTC. It is translated as CASSRSGGGEQYF.